Included here is one T cell receptor (beta chain) sequence, with context. This specimen belongs to a study of preoperative IRX-2 immunotherapy in early breast cancer. The protocol was immunoSEQ multiplex PCR, while the TCRdb copy is restricted to in-frame clones and leaves out a portion. The sample lists 35,000 to 40,000 clones; 65% to 90% were seen once. The V and J ends lost 9 bases and 8 bases, in that order; junction bases with no gene match: 9. The CDR3 sequence is 13 residues long. Germline V gene lookup returns CDR1 LNHDA and CDR2 SQIVND (reference sequence). Treatment indicated: preoperative locoregional IRX-2 cytokine immunotherapy. Samples came from a phase Ib trial of preoperative locoregional IRX-2 cytokine immunotherapy.

The sequence was obtained from a human donor with breast cancer. The sample was lymph node tissue, taken after IRX-2 immunotherapy. The chain has TRBV19 and TRBJ1-4, with 7 bases matching TRBD1. CDR3 nucleotides: TGTGCCAGCCAAGACAGGGTAGGAGAAAAACTGTTTTTT. This sequence encodes CASQDRVGEKLFF.